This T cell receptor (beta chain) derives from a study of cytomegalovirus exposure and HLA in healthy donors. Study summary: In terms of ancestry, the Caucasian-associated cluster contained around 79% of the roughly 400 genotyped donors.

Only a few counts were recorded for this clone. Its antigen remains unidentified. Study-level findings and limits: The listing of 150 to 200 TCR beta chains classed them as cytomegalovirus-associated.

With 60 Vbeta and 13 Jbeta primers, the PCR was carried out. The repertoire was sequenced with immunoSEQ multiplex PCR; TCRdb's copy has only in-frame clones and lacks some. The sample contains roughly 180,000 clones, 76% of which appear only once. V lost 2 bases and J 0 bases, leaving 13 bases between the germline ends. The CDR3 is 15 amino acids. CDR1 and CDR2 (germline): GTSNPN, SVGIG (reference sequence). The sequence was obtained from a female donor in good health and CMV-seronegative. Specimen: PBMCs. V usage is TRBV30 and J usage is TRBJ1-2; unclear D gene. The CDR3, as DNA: TGTGCCTGGAGTTTGGCAGGACTAGCTAACTATGGCTACACCTTC. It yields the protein CAWSLAGLANYGYTF.